This TCR beta chain was obtained from a study of T cell responses to AZD1222 COVID-19 vaccine (dated by TCRdb to about 2021). In the study overall: A total of 230 to 250 trial participants underwent TCR sequencing, of whom 200 to 220 received two doses of AZD1222 and some 25 received two doses of the MenACWY control vaccine. Trial participants were enrolled into age subgroups of 18-55, 56-69 and 70-plus years, which contained roughly 150, 30 and 60 TCR-sequenced participants, respectively.

The time point label, read with the paper, signifies: baseline before first vaccination. In the paper's terms, the treatment or condition label means: meningococcal conjugate vaccine given as trial control. Vaccinee samples were obtained from the UK trials COV001 and COV002, which included a single-blind randomized controlled phase 2/3 trial of AZD1222 (ChAdOx1 nCoV-19) in healthy adults. Trial participant PBMC samples were collected at day 0 and day 28 after the second dose for TCRbeta chain sequencing. V and J are trimmed by 6 bases and 3 bases, and the gene matches miss 9 bases of the junction. There are 15 amino acids in the CDR3, from cysteine to phenylalanine inclusive. Only the CDR3 portion is preserved as DNA: 45 bases, with reading frame beginning at the first base. CDR1 and CDR2 were assigned from the germline V gene as KGHSH and LQKENI. Turning to this clone: The antigen it recognizes is unknown. The input lacks base qualities; no much larger clone sits a single base away.

General findings and caveats noted by the study authors: Nearly half of unique spike-specific TCRs reportedly recognized epitopes outside regions mutated in the B.1.351 and B.1.1.7 variants. Because no day 14 peak-response samples were available, the repertoires could be characterized only after the peak T cell response. After two AZD1222 doses, spike-specific TCR breadth and depth were significantly higher than at day 0 and than in MenACWY recipients. Vaccine-associated CD4 TCRs spanned the whole spike protein, with dominant responses in regions 160-218 and 743-854. Only five to seven AZD1222 recipients were SARS-CoV-2 seropositive at baseline, limiting conclusions about previously exposed vaccinees. Most participants were white British and females outnumbered males, and the authors suggested that clonal diversity may have been underestimated. In the small 56-69-year group, the increase in depth fell short of significance, most likely because of low power.

The CDR3 regions of human TCRbeta chains were analyzed by immunosequencing. Per the source publication's procedure: Repertoire TCRs were matched against a reference library of SARS-CoV-2-specific TCRs generated with the MIRA antigen-specificity platform. Breadth was defined as the fraction of unique TCRs that were SARS-CoV-2-associated. Depth was defined as the fraction of total T cells that were SARS-CoV-2-associated. Using the MIRA data, each spike-specific TCR was mapped to the spike region that the TCR reacts to and placed in a CD4 or CD8 class. Log10-transformed breadth and depth values were compared by one-way ANOVA with Sidak's multiple comparisons tests. TCRdb holds this immuneACCESS table with in-frame rearrangements only. Some clones are missing; in checked studies, unresolved V genes explain under half, and the rest has no known cause. The V and J calls and clone size were taken over from that table, and D and trimming were inferred from the DNA. In this sample the table shows approximately 190,000 clones, more than 75% of which occur a single time. The top ten clonotypes cover approximately 2.7% of the sample.

The clonotype originates from an adult in good health. This specimen was peripheral blood, taken on day 0 of MenACWY control vaccination. The V and J genes are TRBV18 and TRBJ2-7, with TRBD1 matching 9 junction bases. The DNA is as follows: TGTGCCAGCTCTCGACGGGACAGGGAAGGCTACGAGCAGTACTTC. It codes for CASSRRDREGYEQYF.